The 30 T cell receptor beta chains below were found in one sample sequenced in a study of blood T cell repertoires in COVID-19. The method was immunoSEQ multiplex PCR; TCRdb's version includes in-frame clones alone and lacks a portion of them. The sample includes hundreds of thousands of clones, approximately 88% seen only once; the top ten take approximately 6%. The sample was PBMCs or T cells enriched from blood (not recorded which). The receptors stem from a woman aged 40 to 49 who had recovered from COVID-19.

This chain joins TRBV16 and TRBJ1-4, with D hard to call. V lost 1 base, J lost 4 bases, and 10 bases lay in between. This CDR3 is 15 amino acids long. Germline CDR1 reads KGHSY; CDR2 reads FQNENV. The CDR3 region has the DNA TGTGCCAGCAGCCAATTGGACGGGAGTAATGAAAAACTGTTTTTT. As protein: CASSQLDGSNEKLFF.

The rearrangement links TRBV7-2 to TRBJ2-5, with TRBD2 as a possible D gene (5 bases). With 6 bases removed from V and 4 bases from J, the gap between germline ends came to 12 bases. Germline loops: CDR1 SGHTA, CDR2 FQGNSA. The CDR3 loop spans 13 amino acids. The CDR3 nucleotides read TGTGCCAGCAGGCCGGGGAACCGAGAGACCCAGTACTTC. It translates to CASRPGNRETQYF. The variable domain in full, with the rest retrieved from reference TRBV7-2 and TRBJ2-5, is GAGVSQSPSNKVTEKGKDVELRCDPISGHTALYWYRQSLGQGLEFLIYFQGNSAPDKSGLPSDRFSAERTGGSVSTLTIQRTQQEDSAVYLCASRPGNRETQYFGPGTRLLVL.

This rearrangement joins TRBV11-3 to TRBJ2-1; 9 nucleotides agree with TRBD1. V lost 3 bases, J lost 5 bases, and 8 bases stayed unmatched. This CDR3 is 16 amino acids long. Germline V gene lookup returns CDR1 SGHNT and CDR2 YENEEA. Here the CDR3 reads CASSFRARTGDNEQFF. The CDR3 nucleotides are TGTGCCAGCAGCTTCCGGGCGAGGACAGGGGACAATGAGCAGTTCTTC.

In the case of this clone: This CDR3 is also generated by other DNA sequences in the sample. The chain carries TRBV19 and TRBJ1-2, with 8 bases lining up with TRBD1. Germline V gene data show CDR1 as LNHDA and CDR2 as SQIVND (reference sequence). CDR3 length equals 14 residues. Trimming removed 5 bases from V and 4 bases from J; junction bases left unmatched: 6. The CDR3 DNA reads TGTGCCAGTAGTCGAGACAGGGGAGGCTATGGCTACACCTTC. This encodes CASSRDRGGYGYTF.

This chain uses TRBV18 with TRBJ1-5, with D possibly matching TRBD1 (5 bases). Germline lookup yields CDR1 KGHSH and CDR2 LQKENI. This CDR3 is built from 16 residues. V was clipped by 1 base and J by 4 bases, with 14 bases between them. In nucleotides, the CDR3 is TGTGCCAGCTCACCACTAGGAGGGACGCCGAATCAGCCCCAGCATTTT. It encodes CASSPLGGTPNQPQHF.

The CDR3 nucleotides are TGCGCCAGCAGCCACTCGGATACGCAGTATTTT. This sequence encodes CASSHSDTQYF. The J gene is TRBJ2-3, the V gene TRBV4-1; D unclear. The germline V and J ends were trimmed by 3 bases and 6 bases, with 4 bases remaining between them. The CDR3 consists of 11 residues. Germline V gives CDR1 MGHRA, CDR2 YSYEKL.

The chain's CDR3 is CASSLRQGAESGANVLTF. CDR3 in DNA: TGTGCCAGCAGTTTAAGGCAGGGGGCGGAATCTGGGGCCAACGTCCTGACTTTC. V usage is TRBV27 and J usage is TRBJ2-6, with TRBD1 identical over 8 bases. The V segment lost 2 bases and the J segment 1 base; nucleotides outside the gene matches: 7. CDR3 size: 18 residues. Germline V gene lookup returns CDR1 MNHEY and CDR2 SMNVEV (reference sequence).

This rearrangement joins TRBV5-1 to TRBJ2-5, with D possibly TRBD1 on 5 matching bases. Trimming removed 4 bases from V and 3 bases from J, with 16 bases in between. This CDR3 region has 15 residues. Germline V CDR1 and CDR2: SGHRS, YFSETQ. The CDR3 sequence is CASSGAAGREETQYF. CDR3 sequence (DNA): TGCGCCAGCAGCGGGGCCGCCGGCAGAGAAGAGACCCAGTACTTC. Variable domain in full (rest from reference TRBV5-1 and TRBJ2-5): KAGVTQTPRYLIKTRGQQVTLSCSPISGHRSVSWYQQTPGQGLQFLFEYFSETQRNKGNFPGRFSGRQFSNSRSEMNVSTLELGDSALYLCASSGAAGREETQYFGPGTRLLVL.

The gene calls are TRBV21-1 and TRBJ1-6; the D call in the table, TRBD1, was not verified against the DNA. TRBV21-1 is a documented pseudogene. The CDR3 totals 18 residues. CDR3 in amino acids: CASSKAEQGALHNSPLHF. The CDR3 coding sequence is TGTGCCAGCAGCAAAGCCGAACAGGGGGCGCTTCATAATTCACCCCTCCACTTT.

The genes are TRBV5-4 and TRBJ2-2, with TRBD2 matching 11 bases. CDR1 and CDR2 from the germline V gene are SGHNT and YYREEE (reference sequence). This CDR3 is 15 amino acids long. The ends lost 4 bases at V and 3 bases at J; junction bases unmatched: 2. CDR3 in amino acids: CASSLGLADTGELFF. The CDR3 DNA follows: TGTGCCAGCAGCCTGGGACTAGCGGACACCGGGGAGCTGTTTTTT.

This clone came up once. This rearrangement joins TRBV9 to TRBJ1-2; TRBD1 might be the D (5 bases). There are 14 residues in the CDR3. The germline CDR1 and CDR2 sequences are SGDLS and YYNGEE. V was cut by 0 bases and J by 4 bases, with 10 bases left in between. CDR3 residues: CASSVEGQFYGYTF. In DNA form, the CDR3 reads TGTGCCAGCAGCGTAGAGGGGCAGTTCTATGGCTACACCTTC.

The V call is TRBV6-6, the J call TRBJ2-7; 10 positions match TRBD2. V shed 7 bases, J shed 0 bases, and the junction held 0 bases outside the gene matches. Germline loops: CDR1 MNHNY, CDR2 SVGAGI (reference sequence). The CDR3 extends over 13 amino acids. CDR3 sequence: CASIAGGSYEQYF. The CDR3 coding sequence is TGTGCCAGCATAGCGGGGGGCTCCTACGAGCAGTACTTC.

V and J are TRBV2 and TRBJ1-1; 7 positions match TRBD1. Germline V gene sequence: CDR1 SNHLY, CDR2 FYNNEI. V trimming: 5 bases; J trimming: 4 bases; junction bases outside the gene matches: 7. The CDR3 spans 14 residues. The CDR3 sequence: CASSLQGRSTEAFF. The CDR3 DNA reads TGTGCCAGCAGTCTACAGGGGAGGAGCACTGAAGCTTTCTTT.

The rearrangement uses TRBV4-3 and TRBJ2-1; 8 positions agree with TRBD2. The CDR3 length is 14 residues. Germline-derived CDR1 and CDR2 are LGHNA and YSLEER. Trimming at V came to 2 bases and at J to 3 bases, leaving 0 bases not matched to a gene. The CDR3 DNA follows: TGCGCCAGCAGCCAAAGCGGGGGCTACAATGAGCAGTTCTTC. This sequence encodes CASSQSGGYNEQFF.

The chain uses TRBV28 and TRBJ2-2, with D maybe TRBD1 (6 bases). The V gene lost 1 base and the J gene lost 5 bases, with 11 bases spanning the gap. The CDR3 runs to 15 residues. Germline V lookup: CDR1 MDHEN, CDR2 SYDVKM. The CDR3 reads CASSLLDRQTGELFF. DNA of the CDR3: TGTGCCAGCAGTTTATTGGACAGACAAACCGGGGAGCTGTTTTTT.

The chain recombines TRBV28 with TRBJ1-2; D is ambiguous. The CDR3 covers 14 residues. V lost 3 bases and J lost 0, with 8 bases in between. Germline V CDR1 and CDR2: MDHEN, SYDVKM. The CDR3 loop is CASSFSLANYGYTF. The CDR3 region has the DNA TGTGCCAGCAGTTTCTCCCTAGCTAACTATGGCTACACCTTC.

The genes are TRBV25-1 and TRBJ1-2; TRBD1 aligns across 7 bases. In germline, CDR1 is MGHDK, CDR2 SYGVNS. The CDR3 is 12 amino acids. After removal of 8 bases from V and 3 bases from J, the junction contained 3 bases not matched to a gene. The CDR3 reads CASRGGHYGYTF. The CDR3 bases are TGTGCCAGCCGAGGGGGCCACTATGGCTACACCTTC.

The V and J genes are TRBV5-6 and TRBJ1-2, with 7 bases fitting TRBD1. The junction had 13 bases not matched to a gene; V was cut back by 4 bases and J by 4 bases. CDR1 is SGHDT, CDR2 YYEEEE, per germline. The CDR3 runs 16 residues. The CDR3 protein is CASSAPRGGEGYGYTF. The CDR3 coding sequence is TGTGCCAGCAGCGCACCCAGAGGGGGCGAGGGCTATGGCTACACCTTC.

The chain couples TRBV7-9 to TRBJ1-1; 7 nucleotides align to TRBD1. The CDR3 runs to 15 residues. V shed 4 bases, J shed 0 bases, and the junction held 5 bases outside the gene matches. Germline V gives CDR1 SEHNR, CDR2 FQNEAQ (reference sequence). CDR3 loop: CASSSGRGMNTEAFF. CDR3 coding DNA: TGTGCCAGCAGCTCCGGCAGGGGGATGAACACTGAAGCTTTCTTT. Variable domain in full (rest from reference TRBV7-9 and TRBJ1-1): DTGVSQNPRHKITKRGQNVTFRCDPISEHNRLYWYRQTLGQGPEFLTYFQNEAQLEKSRLLSDRFSAERPKGSFSTLEIQRTEQGDSAMYLCASSSGRGMNTEAFFGQGTRLTVV.

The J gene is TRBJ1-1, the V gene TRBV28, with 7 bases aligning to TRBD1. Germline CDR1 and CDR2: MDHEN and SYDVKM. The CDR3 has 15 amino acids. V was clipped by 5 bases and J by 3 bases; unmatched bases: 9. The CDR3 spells CASSTLSTGHTEAFF. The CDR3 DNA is TGTGCCAGCAGTACCCTATCGACAGGGCACACTGAAGCTTTCTTT. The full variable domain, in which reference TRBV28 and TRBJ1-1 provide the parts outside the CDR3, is DVKVTQSSRYLVKRTGEKVFLECVQDMDHENMFWYRQDPGLGLRLIYFSYDVKMKEKGDIPEGYSVSREKKERFSLILESASTNQTSMYLCASSTLSTGHTEAFFGQGTRLTVV.

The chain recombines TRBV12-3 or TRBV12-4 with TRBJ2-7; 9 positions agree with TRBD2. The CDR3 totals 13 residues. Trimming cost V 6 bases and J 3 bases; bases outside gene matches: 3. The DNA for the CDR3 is TGTGCCAGCAGGCTAGCGGGGTTCTACGAGCAGTACTTC. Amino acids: CASRLAGFYEQYF.

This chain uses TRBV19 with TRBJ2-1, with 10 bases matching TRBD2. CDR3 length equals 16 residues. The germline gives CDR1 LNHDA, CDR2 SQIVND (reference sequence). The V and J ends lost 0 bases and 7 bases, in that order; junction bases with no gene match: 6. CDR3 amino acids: CASSIDLAGVSNEQFF. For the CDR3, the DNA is TGTGCCAGTAGTATAGATCTAGCGGGAGTGTCGAATGAGCAGTTCTTC.

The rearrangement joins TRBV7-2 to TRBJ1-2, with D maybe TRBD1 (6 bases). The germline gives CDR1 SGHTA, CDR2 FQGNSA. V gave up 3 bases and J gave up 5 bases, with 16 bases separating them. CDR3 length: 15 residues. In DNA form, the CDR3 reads TGTGCCAGCAGCTTCCAGGGGTCGAATTGGTATGGCTACACCTTC. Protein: CASSFQGSNWYGYTF.

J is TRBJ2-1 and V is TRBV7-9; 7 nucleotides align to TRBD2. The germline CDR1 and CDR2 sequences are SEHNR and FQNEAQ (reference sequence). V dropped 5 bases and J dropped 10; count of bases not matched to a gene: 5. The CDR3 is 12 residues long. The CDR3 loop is CASSHPGLEQFF. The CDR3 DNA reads TGTGCCAGCAGCCACCCGGGACTAGAGCAGTTCTTC.

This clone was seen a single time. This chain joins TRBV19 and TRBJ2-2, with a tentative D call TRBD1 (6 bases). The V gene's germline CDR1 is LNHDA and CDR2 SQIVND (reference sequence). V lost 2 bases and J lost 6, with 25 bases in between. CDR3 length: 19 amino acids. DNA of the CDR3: TGTGCCAGTAGTATATTCTGGAGCCAGGGAAGGGGGAAACCCGGGGAGCTGTTTTTT. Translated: CASSIFWSQGRGKPGELFF.

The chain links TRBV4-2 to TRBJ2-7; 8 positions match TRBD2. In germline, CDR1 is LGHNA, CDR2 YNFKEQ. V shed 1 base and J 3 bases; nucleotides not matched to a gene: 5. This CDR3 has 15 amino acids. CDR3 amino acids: CASSQAPGTSYEQYF. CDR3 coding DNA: TGTGCCAGCAGCCAAGCCCCCGGGACTAGCTACGAGCAGTACTTC.

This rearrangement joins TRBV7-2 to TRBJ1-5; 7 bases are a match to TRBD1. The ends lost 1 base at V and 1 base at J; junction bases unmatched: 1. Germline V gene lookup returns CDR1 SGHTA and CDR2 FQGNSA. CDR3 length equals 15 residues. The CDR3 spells CASSLEGQSNQPQHF. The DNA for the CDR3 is TGTGCCAGCAGCTTAGAGGGACAGAGCAATCAGCCCCAGCATTTT.

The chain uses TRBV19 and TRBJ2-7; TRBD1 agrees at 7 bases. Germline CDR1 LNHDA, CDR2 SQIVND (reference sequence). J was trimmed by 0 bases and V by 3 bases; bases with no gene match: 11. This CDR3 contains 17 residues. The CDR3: CASSIWGTGATSYEQYF. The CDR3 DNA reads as TGTGCCAGTAGTATCTGGGGAACAGGGGCCACCTCCTACGAGCAGTACTTC.

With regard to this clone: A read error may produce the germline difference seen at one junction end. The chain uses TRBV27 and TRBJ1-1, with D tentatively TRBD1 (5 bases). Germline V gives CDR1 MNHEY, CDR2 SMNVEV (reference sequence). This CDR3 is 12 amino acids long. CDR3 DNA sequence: TGCGCCCCGCGGCAGGGGAACACTGAAGCTTTCTTT. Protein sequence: CAPRQGNTEAFF.

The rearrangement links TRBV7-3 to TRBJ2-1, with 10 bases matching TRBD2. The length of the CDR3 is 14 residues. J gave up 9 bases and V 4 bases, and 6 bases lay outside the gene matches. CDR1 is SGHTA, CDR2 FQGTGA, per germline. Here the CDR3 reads CASSYGTSEGEQFF. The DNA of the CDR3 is TGTGCCAGCAGCTATGGGACTAGCGAAGGTGAGCAGTTCTTC.